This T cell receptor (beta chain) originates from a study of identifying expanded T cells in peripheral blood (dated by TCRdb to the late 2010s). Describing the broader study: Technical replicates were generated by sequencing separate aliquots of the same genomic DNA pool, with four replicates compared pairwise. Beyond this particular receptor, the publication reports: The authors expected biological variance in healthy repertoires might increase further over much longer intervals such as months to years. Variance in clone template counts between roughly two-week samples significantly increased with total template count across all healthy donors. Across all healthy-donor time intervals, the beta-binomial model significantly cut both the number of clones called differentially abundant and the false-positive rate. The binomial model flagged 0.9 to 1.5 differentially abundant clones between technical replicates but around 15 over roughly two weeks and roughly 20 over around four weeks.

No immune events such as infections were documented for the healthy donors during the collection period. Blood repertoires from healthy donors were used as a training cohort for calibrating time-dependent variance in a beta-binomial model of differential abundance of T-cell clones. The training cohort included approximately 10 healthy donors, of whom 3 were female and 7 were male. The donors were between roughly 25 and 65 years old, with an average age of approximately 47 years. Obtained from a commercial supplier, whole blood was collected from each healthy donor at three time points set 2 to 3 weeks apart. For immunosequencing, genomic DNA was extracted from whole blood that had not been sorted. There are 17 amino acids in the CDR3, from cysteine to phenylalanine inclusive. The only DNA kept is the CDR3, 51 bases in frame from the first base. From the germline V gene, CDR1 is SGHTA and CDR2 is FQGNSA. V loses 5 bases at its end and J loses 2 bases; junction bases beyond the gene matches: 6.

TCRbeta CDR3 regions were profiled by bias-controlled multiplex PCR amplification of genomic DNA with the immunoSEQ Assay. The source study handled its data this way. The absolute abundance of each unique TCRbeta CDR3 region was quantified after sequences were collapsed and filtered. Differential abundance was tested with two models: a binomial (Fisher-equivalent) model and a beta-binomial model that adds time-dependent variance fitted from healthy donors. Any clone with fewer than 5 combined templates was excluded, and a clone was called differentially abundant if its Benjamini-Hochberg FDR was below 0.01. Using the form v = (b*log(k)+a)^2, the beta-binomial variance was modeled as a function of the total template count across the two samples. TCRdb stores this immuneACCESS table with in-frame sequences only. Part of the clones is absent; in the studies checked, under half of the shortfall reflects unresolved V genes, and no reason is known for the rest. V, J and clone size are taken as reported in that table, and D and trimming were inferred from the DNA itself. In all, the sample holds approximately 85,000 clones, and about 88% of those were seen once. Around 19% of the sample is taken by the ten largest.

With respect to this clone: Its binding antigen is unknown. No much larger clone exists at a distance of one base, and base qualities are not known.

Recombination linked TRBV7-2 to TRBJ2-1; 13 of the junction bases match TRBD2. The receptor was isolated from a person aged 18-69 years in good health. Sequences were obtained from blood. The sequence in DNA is TGTGCCAGCAGCCGAACTAGCGGGGGGGCCCCCTACAATGAGCAGTTCTTC. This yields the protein CASSRTSGGAPYNEQFF.